The 13 T cell receptor beta chains below come from one sample, sequenced in a study of cytomegalovirus exposure and HLA in healthy donors. Method: immunoSEQ multiplex PCR; TCRdb's copy keeps in-frame clones and lacks some. This table has about 160,000 clones, approximately 86% appearing once. Material: PBMCs. The receptors shown here come from a woman between 18 and 30 years old in good health and CMV-seronegative.

The chain couples TRBV7-9 to TRBJ1-3; D may be TRBD1 (6 bases). This CDR3 comprises 15 residues. Germline V CDR1 and CDR2: SEHNR, FQNEAQ (reference sequence). V was cut by 6 bases and J by 4 bases, with 16 bases left in between. CDR3 coding DNA: TGTGCCAGCAGTTATTCCCAGGGGACAGGAAACACCATATATTTT. Its translation: CASSYSQGTGNTIYF.

The CDR3 loop is CASSSRGLAGYEQYF. The CDR3 DNA sequence: TGTGCCAGCAGCTCTAGGGGACTAGCGGGCTACGAGCAGTACTTC. V usage is TRBV7-2 and J usage is TRBJ2-7; 12 bases are a match to TRBD2. The CDR3 has 15 amino acids. The junction had 4 bases not matched to a gene; V was cut back by 4 bases and J by 3 bases. Germline V lookup: CDR1 SGHTA, CDR2 FQGNSA.

The CDR3 reads CASSLAAGGRETQYF. CDR3 nucleotide sequence: TGTGCCAGCAGCTTGGCGGCAGGGGGCCGAGAGACCCAGTACTTC. This chain links TRBV5-6 with TRBJ2-5, with 8 bases identical to TRBD1. CDR1 SGHDT and CDR2 YYEEEE come from the germline V gene. The V gene end was trimmed by 0 bases and the J gene end by 4 bases; junction bases not matched to a gene: 5. The CDR3 runs 15 residues.

V gene TRBV4-1 combines with J gene TRBJ2-7; D gene ambiguous. The CDR3 runs to 13 residues. V lost 0 bases, J lost 3 bases, and 6 bases lay in between. Germline assignment: CDR1 MGHRA and CDR2 YSYEKL. CDR3 residues: CASSQDYGYEQYF. In DNA, the CDR3 is TGCGCCAGCAGCCAAGATTACGGCTACGAGCAGTACTTC.

The CDR3 protein is CATQSGSLNTEAFF. In nucleotides, the CDR3 is TGTGCCACCCAAAGCGGGTCTTTGAACACTGAAGCTTTCTTT. The chain joins TRBV19 to TRBJ1-1; no reliable D call. V was shortened by 10 bases and J by 0 bases, with 15 bases between the two germline ends. In germline, CDR1 is LNHDA, CDR2 SQIVND (reference sequence). The CDR3 covers 14 residues.

The chain has TRBV7-9 and TRBJ1-2, with a possible D match to TRBD1 (5 bases). In germline, CDR1 is SEHNR, CDR2 FQNEAQ (reference sequence). This CDR3 spans 15 amino acids. The V end was cut by 1 base, the J end by 5 bases, with 14 bases between. CDR3 nucleotides: TGTGCCAGCAGCTTAGGTACAGAAAGGGGTTATGGCTACACCTTC. Protein sequence: CASSLGTERGYGYTF.

This chain joins TRBV13 and TRBJ2-6; possible D gene TRBD2, 5 bases. Per the germline V gene, CDR1 is PRHDT and CDR2 is FYEKMQ (reference sequence). The germline V and J ends were trimmed by 5 bases and 0 bases, with 20 bases remaining between them. The CDR3 totals 19 residues. In DNA, the CDR3 is TGTGCCAGCAGCCGACCCCCCAGGACGGGAACCTCTGGGGCCAACGTCCTGACTTTC. Translation gives CASSRPPRTGTSGANVLTF.

The gene calls are TRBV4-3 and TRBJ1-5, with 7 bases identical to TRBD1. The length of the CDR3 is 15 residues. V was clipped by 0 bases and J by 5 bases; unmatched bases: 4. In germline, CDR1 is LGHNA, CDR2 YSLEER. CDR3: CASSQERGRHQPQHF. The CDR3 bases are TGCGCCAGCAGCCAAGAGAGGGGGCGACATCAGCCCCAGCATTTT.

The V and J genes are TRBV4-1 and TRBJ2-7; TRBD1 agrees at 11 bases. The ends lost 4 bases at V and 4 bases at J; junction bases unmatched: 12. The CDR3 loop spans 17 amino acids. CDR1 MGHRA and CDR2 YSYEKL come from the germline V gene. CDR3 DNA sequence: TGCGCCAGCAGCCTTATCTACCGGGACAGGGGGAAATACGAGCAGTACTTC. Translated, it gives CASSLIYRDRGKYEQYF.

V usage is TRBV6-5 and J usage is TRBJ1-5; 7 nucleotides agree with TRBD1. Germline V gene sequence: CDR1 MNHEY, CDR2 SVGAGI. Trimming cost V 6 bases and J 5 bases; bases outside gene matches: 10. The CDR3 loop spans 15 amino acids. The CDR3 DNA follows: TGTGCCAGCAGCATCGGGGGGGGACAGTATCAGCCCCAGCATTTT. Translating gives CASSIGGGQYQPQHF.

This chain uses TRBV2 with TRBJ2-2; D possibly corresponds to TRBD1 (5 bases). The germline V gene has CDR1 SNHLY and CDR2 FYNNEI. V lost 6 bases and J lost 0, with 11 bases in between. The CDR3 is 15 residues long. The CDR3 reads CASRGSGTNTGELFF. In nucleotides, the CDR3 is TGTGCCAGCAGAGGGTCAGGGACGAACACCGGGGAGCTGTTTTTT.

This chain links TRBV5-1 with TRBJ2-5, with 8 bases matching TRBD1. Germline-derived CDR1 and CDR2 are SGHRS and YFSETQ. The CDR3 is made up of 14 amino acids. V lost 3 bases and J lost 5; bases outside the gene matches: 6. The CDR3 nucleotides are TGCGCCAGCAGCTCGGGGACAGGAAGCGAGACCCAGTACTTC. Protein sequence: CASSSGTGSETQYF.

This chain joins TRBV6-4 and TRBJ2-1; TRBD1 is a possible D gene (5 bases). Trimming shortened V by 3 bases and J by 1 base, and 10 bases separated the two germline ends. This CDR3 comprises 15 residues. Germline V gene sequence: CDR1 MRHNA, CDR2 SNTAGT. The CDR3 region is CASSEGVGSYNEQFF. Here the CDR3 DNA reads TGTGCCAGCAGTGAAGGGGTGGGGTCCTACAATGAGCAGTTCTTC.